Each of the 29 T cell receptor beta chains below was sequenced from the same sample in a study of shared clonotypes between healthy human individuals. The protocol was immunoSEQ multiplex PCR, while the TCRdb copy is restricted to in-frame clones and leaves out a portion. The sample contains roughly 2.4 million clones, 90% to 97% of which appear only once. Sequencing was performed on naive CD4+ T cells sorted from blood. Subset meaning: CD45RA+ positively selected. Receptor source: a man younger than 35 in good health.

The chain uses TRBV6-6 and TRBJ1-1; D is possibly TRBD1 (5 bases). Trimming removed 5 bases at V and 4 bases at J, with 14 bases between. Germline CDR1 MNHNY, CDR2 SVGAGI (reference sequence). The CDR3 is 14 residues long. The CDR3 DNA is TGTGCCAGCAGTCCACTCGTGGGGGGCACTGAAGCTTTCTTT. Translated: CASSPLVGGTEAFF.

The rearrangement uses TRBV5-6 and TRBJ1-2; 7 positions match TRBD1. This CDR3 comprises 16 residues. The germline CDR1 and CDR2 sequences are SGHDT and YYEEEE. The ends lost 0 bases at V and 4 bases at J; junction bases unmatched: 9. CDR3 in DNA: TGTGCCAGCAGCTTGGCCCCGGCAGGGGGGCCCTATGGCTACACCTTC. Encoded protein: CASSLAPAGGPYGYTF.

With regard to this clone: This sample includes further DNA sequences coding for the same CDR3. CDR3 in amino acids: CASSSQPSSYEQYF. The CDR3 region has the DNA TGCGCCAGCAGCTCCCAGCCGAGCTCCTACGAGCAGTACTTC. This sequence joins TRBV5-1 and TRBJ2-7; no definite D call. CDR1 SGHRS and CDR2 YFSETQ come from the germline V gene. This CDR3 spans 14 amino acids. V was cut by 3 bases and J by 0 bases, with 10 bases left in between. The entire variable domain, with the rest obtained from reference TRBV5-1 and TRBJ2-7, is as follows: KAGVTQTPRYLIKTRGQQVTLSCSPISGHRSVSWYQQTPGQGLQFLFEYFSETQRNKGNFPGRFSGRQFSNSRSEMNVSTLELGDSALYLCASSSQPSSYEQYFGPGTRLTVT.

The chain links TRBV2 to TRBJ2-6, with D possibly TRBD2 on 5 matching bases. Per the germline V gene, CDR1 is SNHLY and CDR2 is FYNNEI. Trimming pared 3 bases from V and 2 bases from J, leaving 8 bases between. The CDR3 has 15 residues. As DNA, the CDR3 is TGTGCCAGCAGTGACGGGGTTGCTGGGGCCAACGTCCTGACTTTC. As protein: CASSDGVAGANVLTF.

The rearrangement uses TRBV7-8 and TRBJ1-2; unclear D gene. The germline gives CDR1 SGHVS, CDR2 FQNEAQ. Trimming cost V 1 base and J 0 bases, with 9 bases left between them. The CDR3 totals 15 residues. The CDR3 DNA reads TGTGCCAGCAGCTTAGTGGTAGAGGCTAACTATGGCTACACCTTC. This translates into CASSLVVEANYGYTF.

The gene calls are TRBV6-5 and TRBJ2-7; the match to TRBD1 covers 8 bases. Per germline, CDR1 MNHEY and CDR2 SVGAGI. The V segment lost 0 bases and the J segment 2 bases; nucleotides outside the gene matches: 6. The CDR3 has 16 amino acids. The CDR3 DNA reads TGTGCCAGCAGTTACTCTGGACAGGGTACTACCTACGAGCAGTACTTC. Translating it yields CASSYSGQGTTYEQYF.

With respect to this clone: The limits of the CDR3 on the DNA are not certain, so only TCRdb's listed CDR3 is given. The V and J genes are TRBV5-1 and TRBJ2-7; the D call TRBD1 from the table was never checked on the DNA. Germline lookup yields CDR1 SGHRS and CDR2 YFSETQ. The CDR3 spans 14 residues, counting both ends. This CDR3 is CASSFGQGGGEQYF.

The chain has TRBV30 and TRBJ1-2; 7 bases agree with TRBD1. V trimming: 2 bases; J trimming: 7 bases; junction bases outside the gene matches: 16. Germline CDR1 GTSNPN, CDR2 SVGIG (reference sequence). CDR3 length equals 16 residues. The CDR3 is CAWSSTRRQGMGGYTF. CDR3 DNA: TGTGCCTGGAGTTCAACTCGCCGACAGGGCATGGGTGGCTACACCTTC.

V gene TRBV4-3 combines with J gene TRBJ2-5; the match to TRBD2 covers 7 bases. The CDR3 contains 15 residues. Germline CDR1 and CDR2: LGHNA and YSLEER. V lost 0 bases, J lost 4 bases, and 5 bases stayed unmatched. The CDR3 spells CASSQEWGGAETQYF. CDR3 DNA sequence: TGCGCCAGCAGCCAAGAATGGGGAGGGGCAGAGACCCAGTACTTC.

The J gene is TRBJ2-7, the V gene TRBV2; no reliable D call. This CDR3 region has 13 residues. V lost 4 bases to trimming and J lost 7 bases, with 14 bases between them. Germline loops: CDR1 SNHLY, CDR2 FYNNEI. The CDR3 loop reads CASSGFPTGEQYF. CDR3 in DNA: TGTGCCAGCAGTGGATTTCCTACTGGGGAGCAGTACTTC.

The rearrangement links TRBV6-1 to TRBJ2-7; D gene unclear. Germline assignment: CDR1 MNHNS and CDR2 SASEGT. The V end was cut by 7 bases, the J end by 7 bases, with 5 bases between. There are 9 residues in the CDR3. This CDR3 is CASKGEQYF. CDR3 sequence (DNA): TGTGCCAGCAAAGGTGAGCAGTACTTC.

The DNA for the CDR3 is TGTGCCATCAGTGAGTCTCTCTGGACAGCGGGAGGCCCCGATACGCAGTATTTT. The encoded protein is CAISESLWTAGGPDTQYF. This chain uses TRBV10-3 with TRBJ2-3; the match to TRBD2 covers 9 bases. Per germline, CDR1 ENHRY and CDR2 SYGVKD. CDR3 length: 18 residues. Trimming at V came to 0 bases and at J to 6 bases, leaving 13 bases not matched to a gene.

The CDR3: CASSPQSKEETQYF. CDR3 coding DNA: TGTGCCAGCTCACCACAAAGCAAGGAAGAGACCCAGTACTTC. V usage is TRBV18 and J usage is TRBJ2-5; D is undetermined. Germline CDR1 KGHSH, CDR2 LQKENI. The CDR3 spans 14 residues. Trimming stripped 1 base from V and 3 bases from J, with 9 bases between.

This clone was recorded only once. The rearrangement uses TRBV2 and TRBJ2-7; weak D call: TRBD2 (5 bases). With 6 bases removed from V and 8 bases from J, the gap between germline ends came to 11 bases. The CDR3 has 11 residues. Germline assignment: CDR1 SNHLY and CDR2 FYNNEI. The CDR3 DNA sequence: TGTGCCAGCAGACTAGGGAGTCAGCAGTACTTC. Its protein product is CASRLGSQQYF.

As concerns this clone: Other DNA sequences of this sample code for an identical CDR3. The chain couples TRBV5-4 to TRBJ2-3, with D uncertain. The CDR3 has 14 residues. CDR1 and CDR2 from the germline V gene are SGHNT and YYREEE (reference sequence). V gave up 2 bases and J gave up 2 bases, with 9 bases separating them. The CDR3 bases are TGTGCCAGCAGCTTACGCACAGACACAGATACGCAGTATTTT. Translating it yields CASSLRTDTDTQYF.

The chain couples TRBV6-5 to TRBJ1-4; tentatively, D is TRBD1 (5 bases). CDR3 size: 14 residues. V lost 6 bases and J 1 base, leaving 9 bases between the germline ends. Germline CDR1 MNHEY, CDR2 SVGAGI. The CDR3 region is CASSTTVTNEKLFF. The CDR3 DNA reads TGTGCCAGCAGCACGACAGTAACTAATGAAAAACTGTTTTTT.

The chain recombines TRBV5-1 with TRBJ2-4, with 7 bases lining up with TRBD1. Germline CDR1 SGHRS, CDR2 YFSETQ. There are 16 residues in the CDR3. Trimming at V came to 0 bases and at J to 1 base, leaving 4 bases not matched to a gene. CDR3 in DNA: TGCGCCAGCAGCTTGGCCGACAGGGATGCCAAAAACATTCAGTACTTC. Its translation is CASSLADRDAKNIQYF.

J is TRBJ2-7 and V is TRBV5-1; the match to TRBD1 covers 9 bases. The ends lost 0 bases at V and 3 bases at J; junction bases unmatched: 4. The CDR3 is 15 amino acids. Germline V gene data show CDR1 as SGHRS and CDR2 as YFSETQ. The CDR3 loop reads CASSLDHRGLYEQYF. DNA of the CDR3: TGCGCCAGCAGCTTGGATCACAGGGGGCTCTACGAGCAGTACTTC.

The CDR3 sequence: CASSSGDSLEKLFF. In DNA form, the CDR3 reads TGCGCCAGCAGCTCAGGGGACTCGCTTGAAAAACTGTTTTTT. This chain links TRBV10-1 with TRBJ1-4; tentative D call: TRBD1 (6 bases). Germline V CDR1 and CDR2: WNHNN, SYGVQD (reference sequence). V was shortened by 6 bases and J by 7 bases, with 15 bases between the two germline ends. The CDR3 is 14 amino acids.

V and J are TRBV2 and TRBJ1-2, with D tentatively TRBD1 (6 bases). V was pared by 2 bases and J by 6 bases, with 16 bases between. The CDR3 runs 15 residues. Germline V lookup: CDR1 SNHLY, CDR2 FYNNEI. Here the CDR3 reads CASSENRAGVNGYTF. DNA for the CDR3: TGTGCCAGCAGTGAAAACAGGGCGGGGGTAAATGGCTACACCTTC.

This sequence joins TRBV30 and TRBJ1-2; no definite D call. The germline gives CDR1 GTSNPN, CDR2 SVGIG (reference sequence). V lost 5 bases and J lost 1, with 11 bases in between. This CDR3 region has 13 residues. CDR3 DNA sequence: TGTGCCTGGGGGCGTTTGGGTAACTATGGCTACACCTTC. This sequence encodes CAWGRLGNYGYTF.

The CDR3 DNA reads TGCGCCAGCAGCCGAGAGTCAGGGGAGCAGTACTTC. Protein product: CASSRESGEQYF. This rearrangement joins TRBV5-1 to TRBJ2-7, with a possible D match to TRBD1 (5 bases). Trimming left V 4 bases short and J 7 bases short, with 12 bases between. The CDR3 sequence is 12 residues long. CDR1 is SGHRS and CDR2 is YFSETQ in the germline V gene.

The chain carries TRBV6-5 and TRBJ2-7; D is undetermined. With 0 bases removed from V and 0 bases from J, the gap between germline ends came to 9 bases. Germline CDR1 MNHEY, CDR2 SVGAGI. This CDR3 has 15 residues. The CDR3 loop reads CASSYSTGHSYEQYF. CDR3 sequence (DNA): TGTGCCAGCAGTTACTCGACCGGGCACTCCTACGAGCAGTACTTC.

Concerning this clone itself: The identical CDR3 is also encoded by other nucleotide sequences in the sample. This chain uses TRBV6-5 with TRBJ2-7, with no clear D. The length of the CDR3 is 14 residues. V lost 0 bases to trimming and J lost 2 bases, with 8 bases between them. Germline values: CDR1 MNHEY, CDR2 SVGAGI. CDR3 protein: CASSYSFGTYEQYF. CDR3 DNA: TGTGCCAGCAGTTACTCCTTCGGAACCTACGAGCAGTACTTC.

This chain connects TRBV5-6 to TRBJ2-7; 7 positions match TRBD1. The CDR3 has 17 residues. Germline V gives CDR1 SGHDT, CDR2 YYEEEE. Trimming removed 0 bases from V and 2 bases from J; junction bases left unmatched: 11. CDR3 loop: CASSLASGTVRTYEQYF. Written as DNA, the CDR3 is TGTGCCAGCAGCTTGGCATCCGGGACAGTAAGGACCTACGAGCAGTACTTC.

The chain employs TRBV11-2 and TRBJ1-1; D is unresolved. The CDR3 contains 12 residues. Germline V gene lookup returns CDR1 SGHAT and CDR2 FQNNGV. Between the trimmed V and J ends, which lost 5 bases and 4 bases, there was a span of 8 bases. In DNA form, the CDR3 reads TGTGCCAGCAGCCGGCAAAGCACTGAAGCTTTCTTT. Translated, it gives CASSRQSTEAFF.

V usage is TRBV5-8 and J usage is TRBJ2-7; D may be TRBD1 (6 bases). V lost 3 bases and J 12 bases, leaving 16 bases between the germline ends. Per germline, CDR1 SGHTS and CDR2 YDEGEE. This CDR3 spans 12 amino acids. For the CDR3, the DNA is TGTGCCAGCAGCTGGGATGGGGGCCTGAGGTACTTC. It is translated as CASSWDGGLRYF.

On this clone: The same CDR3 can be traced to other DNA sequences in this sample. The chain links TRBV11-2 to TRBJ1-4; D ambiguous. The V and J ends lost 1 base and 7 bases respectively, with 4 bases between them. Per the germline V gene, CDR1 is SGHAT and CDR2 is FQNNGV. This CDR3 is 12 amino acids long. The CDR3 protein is CASSLGGEKLFF. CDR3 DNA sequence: TGTGCCAGCAGCTTAGGGGGTGAAAAACTGTTTTTT. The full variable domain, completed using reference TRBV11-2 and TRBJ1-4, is EAGVAQSPRYKIIEKRQSVAFWCNPISGHATLYWYQQILGQGPKLLIQFQNNGVVDDSQLPKDRFSAERLKGVDSTLKIQPAKLEDSAVYLCASSLGGEKLFFGSGTQLSVL.

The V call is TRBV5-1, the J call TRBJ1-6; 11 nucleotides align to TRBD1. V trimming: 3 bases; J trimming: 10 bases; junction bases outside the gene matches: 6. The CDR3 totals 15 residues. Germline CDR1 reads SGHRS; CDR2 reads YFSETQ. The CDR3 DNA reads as TGCGCCAGCAGCTCGGGACAGGGGGTAGGGTCACCCCTCCACTTT. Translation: CASSSGQGVGSPLHF. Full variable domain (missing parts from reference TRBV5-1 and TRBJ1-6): KAGVTQTPRYLIKTRGQQVTLSCSPISGHRSVSWYQQTPGQGLQFLFEYFSETQRNKGNFPGRFSGRQFSNSRSEMNVSTLELGDSALYLCASSSGQGVGSPLHFGNGTRLTVT.